The clone carrying this TCR beta chain was detected only once. This record belongs to a study of blood T cell repertoires in COVID-19. Background on the study: Acute and convalescent COVID-19 samples came from the United States, Italy and Spain. PBMCs, B-cell-depleted T cells, or T cells were the source of the cDNA or gDNA that made up the material.

This CDR3 spans 11 amino acids. Trimming removed 3 bases at V and 4 bases at J, with 4 bases between. Germline assignment: CDR1 MGHRA and CDR2 YSYEKL. The protocol was immunoSEQ multiplex PCR, while the TCRdb copy is restricted to in-frame clones and leaves out a portion. The table includes fewer than 350,000 clones, approximately 92% detected once. Sequencing was done on a sample of peripheral blood. The chain recombines TRBV4-1 with TRBJ2-7; D call uncertain. The receptor comes from a woman aged 25 to 39 with COVID-19, enrolled during active disease. CDR3 amino acids: CASSQSYEQYF. CDR3 coding DNA: TGCGCCAGCAGCCAGAGTTACGAGCAGTACTTC.